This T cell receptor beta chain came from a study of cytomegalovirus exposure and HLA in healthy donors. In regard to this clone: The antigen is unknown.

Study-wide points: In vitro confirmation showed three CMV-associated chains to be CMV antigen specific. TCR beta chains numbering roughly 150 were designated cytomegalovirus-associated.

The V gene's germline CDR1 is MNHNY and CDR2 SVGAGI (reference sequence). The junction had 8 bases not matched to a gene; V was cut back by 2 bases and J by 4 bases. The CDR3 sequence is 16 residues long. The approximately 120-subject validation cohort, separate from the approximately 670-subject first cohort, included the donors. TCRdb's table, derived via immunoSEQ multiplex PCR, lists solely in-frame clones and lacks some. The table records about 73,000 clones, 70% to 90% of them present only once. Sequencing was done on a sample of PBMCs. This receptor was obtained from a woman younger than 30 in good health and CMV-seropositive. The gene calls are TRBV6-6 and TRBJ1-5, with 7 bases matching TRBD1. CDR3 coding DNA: TGTGCCAGCAGTTACGGCGGAGGGGGCGGGAATCAGCCCCAGCATTTT. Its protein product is CASSYGGGGGNQPQHF.